A selection of T cell receptor beta chains follows, all from one sample in a study of CD4 T cells in relation to SARS-CoV-2 and coronaviruses. Sequencing used immunoSEQ multiplex PCR; TCRdb keeps in-frame clones, though not all of them. The sample lists around 25,000 clones; 77% were seen once. Their antigen targets remain unknown. The sample comprised CD4+ T cells from PBMCs, cultured in vitro. The receptors stem from a human donor in good health. Both conserved end residues are part of each CDR3. D genes are given only for firm matches. Only part of the rows carry a size: once, few, many, or a class if the clone is expanded.

j_gene: TRBJ2-7
d_gene: -
v_gene: TRBV15
abundance: -
CDR3aa: CATSRDLGYEQYF
CDR3nt: TGTGCCACCAGCAGAGATCTAGGCTACGAGCAGTACTTC

j_gene: TRBJ2-4
d_gene: -
v_gene: TRBV5-1
abundance: -
CDR3aa: CASSLEKPGDIQYF
CDR3nt: TGCGCCAGCAGCTTGGAAAAGCCGGGGGACATTCAGTACTTC

j_gene: TRBJ1-2
d_gene: -
v_gene: TRBV5-1
abundance: -
CDR3aa: CASSLAPGVQGGYTF
CDR3nt: TGCGCCAGCAGCTTGGCACCAGGGGTACAGGGTGGCTACACCTTC

j_gene: TRBJ2-6
d_gene: -
v_gene: TRBV2
abundance: -
CDR3aa: CASSADRRSGANVLTF
CDR3nt: TGTGCCAGCAGTGCGGACAGACGCTCTGGGGCCAACGTCCTGACTTTC

j_gene: TRBJ2-5
d_gene: -
v_gene: TRBV19
abundance: -
CDR3aa: CASSEQHTLGETQYF
CDR3nt: TGTGCCAGTAGTGAACAACATACCCTGGGGGAGACCCAGTACTTC

j_gene: TRBJ2-3
d_gene: TRBD1
v_gene: TRBV4-1
abundance: once
CDR3aa: CASSQVQGVGTDTQYF
CDR3nt: TGCGCCAGCAGCCAAGTGCAGGGGGTTGGAACAGATACGCAGTATTTT

j_gene: TRBJ2-2
d_gene: TRBD2
v_gene: TRBV7-9
abundance: -
CDR3aa: CASSPGGGSGSTGELFF
CDR3nt: TGTGCCAGCAGCCCGGGGGGCGGGAGCGGGAGCACCGGGGAGCTGTTTTTT

j_gene: TRBJ2-3
d_gene: -
v_gene: TRBV2
abundance: -
CDR3aa: CASRGFGETDTQYF
CDR3nt: TGTGCCAGCAGGGGGTTCGGGGAAACAGATACGCAGTATTTT

j_gene: TRBJ2-1
d_gene: TRBD2
v_gene: TRBV6-6
abundance: once
CDR3aa: CASSPTSGQFF
CDR3nt: TGTGCCAGCAGTCCGACTAGCGGGCAGTTCTTC

j_gene: TRBJ1-1
d_gene: -
v_gene: TRBV27
abundance: -
CDR3aa: CASSLAQTPLMAFF
CDR3nt: TGTGCCAGCAGTCTGGCACAAACCCCCCTGATGGCTTTCTTT

j_gene: TRBJ1-1
d_gene: -
v_gene: TRBV12-3/TRBV12-4
abundance: -
CDR3aa: CASSYDINTEAFF
CDR3nt: TGTGCCAGCAGTTATGACATAAACACTGAAGCTTTCTTT

j_gene: TRBJ2-5
d_gene: TRBD2
v_gene: TRBV19
abundance: -
CDR3aa: CASSILAGVQETQYF
CDR3nt: TGTGCCAGTAGTATTCTAGCGGGAGTTCAAGAGACCCAGTACTTC

j_gene: TRBJ2-7
d_gene: -
v_gene: TRBV10-3
abundance: few
CDR3aa: CAIKGLVGSYEQYF
CDR3nt: TGTGCCATCAAGGGGCTTGTCGGCTCCTACGAGCAGTACTTC

j_gene: TRBJ2-3
d_gene: TRBD2
v_gene: TRBV29-1
abundance: -
CDR3aa: CSVARGGTDTQYF
CDR3nt: TGCAGCGTTGCCCGCGGGGGGACAGATACGCAGTATTTT

j_gene: TRBJ1-1
d_gene: -
v_gene: TRBV2
abundance: -
CDR3aa: CASTLLSSRVTEAFF
CDR3nt: TGTGCCAGCACCCTTTTGTCGTCCAGGGTCACTGAAGCTTTCTTT

j_gene: TRBJ2-2
d_gene: -
v_gene: TRBV5-1
abundance: -
CDR3aa: CASSFMFGAGELFF
CDR3nt: TGCGCCAGCAGCTTTATGTTTGGCGCCGGGGAGCTGTTTTTT

j_gene: TRBJ1-1
d_gene: TRBD1
v_gene: TRBV4-3
abundance: -
CDR3aa: CASSQEGQGNTEAFF
CDR3nt: TGCGCCAGCAGCCAAGAGGGACAGGGGAACACTGAAGCTTTCTTT

j_gene: TRBJ2-3
d_gene: -
v_gene: TRBV4-3
abundance: -
CDR3aa: CASSQAGAGDTQYF
CDR3nt: TGCGCCAGCAGCCAAGCAGGGGCGGGAGATACGCAGTATTTT

j_gene: TRBJ2-7
d_gene: -
v_gene: TRBV25-1
abundance: once
CDR3aa: CASSDLDSYEQYF
CDR3nt: TGTGCCAGCAGTGACTTAGACAGCTACGAGCAGTACTTC

j_gene: TRBJ1-5
d_gene: TRBD1
v_gene: TRBV5-8
abundance: once
CDR3aa: CASSLARTGAQPQHF
CDR3nt: TGTGCCAGCAGCTTGGCCCGGACAGGGGCCCAGCCCCAGCATTTT

j_gene: TRBJ2-3
d_gene: TRBD2
v_gene: TRBV5-1
abundance: -
CDR3aa: CASRMVGTSVDTQYF
CDR3nt: TGCGCCAGCAGGATGGTCGGGACTAGCGTTGATACGCAGTATTTT

j_gene: TRBJ2-5
d_gene: -
v_gene: TRBV29-1
abundance: -
CDR3aa: CSHTDQGETQYF
CDR3nt: TGCAGCCACACGGACCAGGGAGAGACCCAGTACTTC